This T cell receptor beta chain derives from a study of T cell repertoires in cytomegalovirus infection. Turning to the study itself: HLA-C-restricted CMV epitopes, recently identified, and well-studied HLA-B-restricted ones were used by the study. In public TCR beta signatures, there were indications of both CMV infection and matching HLA type.

As regards this clonotype: As yet, its antigen is unknown.

TCRdb re-analysed the reads in MiXCR, keeping a single row per CDR3 protein. The sample has about 360,000 distinct CDR3 sequences, roughly 36% seen once. Study-level findings and limits: CMV carriers with the relevant HLA were identified by cumulative public TCR beta family frequency. The ex vivo response was dominated by HLA-C-restricted CMV-specific TCR beta clonotypes.

This CDR3 is built from 17 residues. Germline-derived CDR1 and CDR2 are MNHEY and SMNVEV (reference sequence). The J segment lost 3 bases and the V segment lost 5 bases, leaving 12 bases of the junction unmatched. This sequence was found in a human donor in good health (CMV status not recorded). Some clones in this sample may be carry-over from other donors' samples. This chain uses TRBV27 with TRBJ2-7, with TRBD2 matching 11 bases. The specimen comprised cultured PBMCs, sampled from culture after CMV antigen stimulation. CDR3 residues: CASSLRRTGLADYEQYF. The CDR3 coding sequence is TGTGCCAGCAGTCTGCGTCGGACGGGACTAGCGGACTACGAGCAGTACTTC.